A selection of T cell receptor beta chains follows, all from one sample in a study of OX40 agonist ivuxolimab in advanced cancers. Sequenced by immunoSEQ multiplex PCR; TCRdb stores in-frame clones only, minus some. The sample holds some 95,000 clones, roughly 85% seen once. The input for sequencing was CD4+ or CD8+ T cells sorted from blood, taken in a trial of the OX40 agonist ivuxolimab. The origin of the receptors is an adult with an advanced solid tumor such as melanoma, head and neck, liver or kidney cancer. The CDR3 runs from the conserved cysteine through the conserved F or W. The order of the fields is V gene, D gene, clone size, CDR3 length, J gene, CDR3 DNA, CDR3 protein. A D gene is named only where the DNA matches it firmly. Clone size, where shown, is once, few, many, or a class for clones that have expanded.

>TRBV29-1|TRBD2|.|15|TRBJ2-3
TGCAGCGCCCGCGGGGGGAGACTAGTGATAGATACGCAGTATTTT
CSARGGRLVIDTQYF
>TRBV28|.|few|11|TRBJ1-2
TGTGCCAGCAGTTTAACAGGATCCTACACCTTC
CASSLTGSYTF
>TRBV18|.|.|14|TRBJ2-3
TGTGCCAGCTCACCCGCCAGCGGAACAGATACGCAGTATTTT
CASSPASGTDTQYF
>TRBV6-6|TRBD1|.|14|TRBJ2-7
TGTGCCAGCAGTGGCGGGACAGGCCCCTACGAGCAGTACTTC
CASSGGTGPYEQYF
>TRBV28|TRBD1|many|15|TRBJ1-5
TGTGCCAGCAGTCGGGGACAGGGGTGGGATCAGCCCCAGCATTTT
CASSRGQGWDQPQHF
>TRBV5-1|.|.|15|TRBJ2-5
TGCGCCAGCAGCTTGACCCAGAGACCCCAAGAGACCCAGTACTTC
CASSLTQRPQETQYF
>TRBV20-1|.|.|11|TRBJ1-2
TGCAGTGCTAGTATTGGGAAGGGCTACACCTTC
CSASIGKGYTF
>TRBV6-5|.|.|13|TRBJ1-1
TGTGCCAGCGTTGCCGGGACCTACACTGAAGCTTTCTTT
CASVAGTYTEAFF
>TRBV6-4|TRBD1|few|14|TRBJ1-1
TGTGCCAGCAGTGATCAGGGGGGAGACACTGAAGCTTTCTTT
CASSDQGGDTEAFF
>TRBV6-1|.|.|12|TRBJ1-6
TGTGCCAGCAGGGGACCCGGGTCACCCCTCCACTTT
CASRGPGSPLHF
>TRBV15|TRBD1|.|15|TRBJ1-2
TGTGCCACCAGCAGAGGGGGACAGGGGATCTATGGCTACACCTTC
CATSRGGQGIYGYTF
>TRBV11-2|.|.|15|TRBJ2-5
TGTGCCAGCAGCCCTCTCGGGACCGAACAAGAGACCCAGTACTTC
CASSPLGTEQETQYF
>TRBV6-1|TRBD1|.|13|TRBJ2-1
TGTGCCACGGACAGGGGCTCCTACAATGAGCAGTTCTTC
CATDRGSYNEQFF
>TRBV13|TRBD1|.|19|TRBJ2-2
TGTGCCAGCAGCTTAGAGGGGTATGGGACAGACGGGTACACCGGGGAGCTGTTTTTT
CASSLEGYGTDGYTGELFF
>TRBV9|.|.|14|TRBJ1-2
TGTGCCAGCAGGTTCGATAGTTTCGTCGGAGGCTACACCTTC
CASRFDSFVGGYTF
>TRBV5-6|TRBD1|few|13|TRBJ1-1
TGTGCCAGTAGGACAGGGAGGGACACTGAAGCTTTCTTT
CASRTGRDTEAFF
>TRBV19|.|.|16|TRBJ1-3
TGTGCCAGTAGTCCTCCTCGGGCTCTCTCTGGAAACACCATATATTTT
CASSPPRALSGNTIYF
>TRBV7-7|.|few|13|TRBJ1-1
TGTGCTAGCAGCTTAGCGCTTGGGTCTGAAGCTTTCTTT
CASSLALGSEAFF
>TRBV20-1|.|few|11|TRBJ1-1
TGCAGTGCAACTAGGGAGCCTGAAGCTTTCTTT
CSATREPEAFF
>TRBV9|.|once|19|TRBJ2-5
TGTGCCAGCAGCGCCTCCGTGAATGCCCACAGGGTTCGTGGGGAGACCCAGTACTTC
CASSASVNAHRVRGETQYF